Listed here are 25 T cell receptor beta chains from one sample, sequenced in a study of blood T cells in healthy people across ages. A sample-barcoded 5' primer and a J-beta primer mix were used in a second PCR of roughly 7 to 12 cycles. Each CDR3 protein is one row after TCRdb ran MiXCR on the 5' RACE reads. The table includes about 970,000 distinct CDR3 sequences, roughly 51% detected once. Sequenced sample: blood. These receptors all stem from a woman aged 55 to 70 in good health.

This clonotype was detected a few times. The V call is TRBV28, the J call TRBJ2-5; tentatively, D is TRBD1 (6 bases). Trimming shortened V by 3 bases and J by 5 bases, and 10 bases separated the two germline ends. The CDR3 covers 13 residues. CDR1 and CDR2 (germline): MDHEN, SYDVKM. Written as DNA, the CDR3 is TGTGCCAGCAGTTTGGACAGAATCGAGACCCAGTACTTC. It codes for CASSLDRIETQYF.

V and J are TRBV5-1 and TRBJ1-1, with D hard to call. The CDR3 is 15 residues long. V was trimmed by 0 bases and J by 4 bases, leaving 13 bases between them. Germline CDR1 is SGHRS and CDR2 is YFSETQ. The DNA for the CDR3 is TGCGCCAGCAGCTTGGCCGGTTGGGGTATCACTGAAGCTTTCTTT. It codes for CASSLAGWGITEAFF.

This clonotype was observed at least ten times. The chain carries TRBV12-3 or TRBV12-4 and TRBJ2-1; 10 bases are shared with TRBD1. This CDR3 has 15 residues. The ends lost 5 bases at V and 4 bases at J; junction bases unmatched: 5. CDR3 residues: CASSPRQGAYNEQFF. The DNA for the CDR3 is TGTGCCAGCAGTCCTAGACAGGGGGCATACAATGAGCAGTTCTTC.

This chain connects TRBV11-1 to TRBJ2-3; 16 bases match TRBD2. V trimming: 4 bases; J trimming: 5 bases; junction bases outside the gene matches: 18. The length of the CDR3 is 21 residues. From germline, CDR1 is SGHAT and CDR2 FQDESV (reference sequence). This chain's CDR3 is CASSSEIGTSGRDGPQDTQYF. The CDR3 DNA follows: TGTGCCAGCAGCTCAGAAATTGGGACTAGCGGGAGGGATGGCCCCCAAGATACGCAGTATTTT.

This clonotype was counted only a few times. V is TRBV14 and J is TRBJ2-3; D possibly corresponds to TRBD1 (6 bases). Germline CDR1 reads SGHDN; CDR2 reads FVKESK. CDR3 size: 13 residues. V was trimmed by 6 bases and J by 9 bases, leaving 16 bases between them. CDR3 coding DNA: TGTGCCAGCAGTCCTACCCGGCAGGGGACGCAGTATTTT. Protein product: CASSPTRQGTQYF.

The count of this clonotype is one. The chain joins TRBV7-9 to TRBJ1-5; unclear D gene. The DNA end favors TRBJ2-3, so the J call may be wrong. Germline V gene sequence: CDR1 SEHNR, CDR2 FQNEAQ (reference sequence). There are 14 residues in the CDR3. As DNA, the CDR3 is TGTGCCAGCAGCGTAGGGTCCTGGGTAGATACGCAGTATTTT. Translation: CASSVGSWVDTQYF.

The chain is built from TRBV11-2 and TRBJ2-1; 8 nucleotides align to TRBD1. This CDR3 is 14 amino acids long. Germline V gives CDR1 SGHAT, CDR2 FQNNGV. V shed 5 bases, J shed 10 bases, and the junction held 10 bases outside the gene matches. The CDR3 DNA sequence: TGTGCCAGCAGCCAGCAGGGGGCCCCCTACGAGCAGTTCTTC. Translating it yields CASSQQGAPYEQFF.

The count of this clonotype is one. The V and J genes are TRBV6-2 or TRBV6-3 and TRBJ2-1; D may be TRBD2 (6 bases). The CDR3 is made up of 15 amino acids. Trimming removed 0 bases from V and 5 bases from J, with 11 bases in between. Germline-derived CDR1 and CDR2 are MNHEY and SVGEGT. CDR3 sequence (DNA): TGTGCCAGCAGTTACTCTCGGACTAAAAACAATGAGCAGTTCTTC. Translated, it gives CASSYSRTKNNEQFF.

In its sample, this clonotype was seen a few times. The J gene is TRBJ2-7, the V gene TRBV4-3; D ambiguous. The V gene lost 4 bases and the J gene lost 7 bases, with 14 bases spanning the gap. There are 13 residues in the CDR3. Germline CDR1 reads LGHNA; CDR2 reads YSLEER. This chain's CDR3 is CASSRSSNGEQYF. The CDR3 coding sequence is TGCGCCAGCAGCCGCAGCTCAAATGGGGAGCAGTACTTC.

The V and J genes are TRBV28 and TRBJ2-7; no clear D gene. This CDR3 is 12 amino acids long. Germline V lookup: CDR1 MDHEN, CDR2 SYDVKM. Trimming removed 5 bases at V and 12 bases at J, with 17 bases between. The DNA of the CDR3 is TGTGCCAGCAGTCCCCCGATGGAAGACCCGTACTTC. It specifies CASSPPMEDPYF.

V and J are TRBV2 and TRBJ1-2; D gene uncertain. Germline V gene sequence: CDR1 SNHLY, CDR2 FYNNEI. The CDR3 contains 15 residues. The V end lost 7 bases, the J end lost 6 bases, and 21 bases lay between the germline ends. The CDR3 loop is CASILTRRGINGYTF. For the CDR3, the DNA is TGTGCCAGCATCCTTACCAGGCGGGGAATCAATGGCTACACCTTC.

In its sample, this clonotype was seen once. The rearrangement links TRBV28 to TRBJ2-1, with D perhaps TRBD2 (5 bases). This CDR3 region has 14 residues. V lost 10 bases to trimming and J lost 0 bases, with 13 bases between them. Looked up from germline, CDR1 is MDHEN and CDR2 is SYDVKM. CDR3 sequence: CATARGASYNEQFF. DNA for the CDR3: TGTGCCACCGCTCGGGGAGCCTCCTACAATGAGCAGTTCTTC. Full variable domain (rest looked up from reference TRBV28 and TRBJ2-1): DVKVTQSSRYLVKRTGEKVFLECVQDMDHENMFWYRQDPGLGLRLIYFSYDVKMKEKGDIPEGYSVSREKKERFSLILESASTNQTSMYLCATARGASYNEQFFGPGTRLTVL.

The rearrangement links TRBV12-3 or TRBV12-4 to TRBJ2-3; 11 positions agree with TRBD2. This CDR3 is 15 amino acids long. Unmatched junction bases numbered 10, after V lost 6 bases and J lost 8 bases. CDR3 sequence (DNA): TGTGCCAGCAGCCCCACTAGCGGGAGCTCAATTACGCAGTATTTT. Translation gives CASSPTSGSSITQYF.

The DNA of the CDR3 is TGTGCCAGCAGCTTAGGGGTAGAGTGGTACAATGAGCAGTTCTTC. As protein: CASSLGVEWYNEQFF. The chain has TRBV11-3 and TRBJ2-1; D not certain. The ends were cut back, 1 base at V and 4 bases at J, with 11 bases in the middle. The CDR3 is 15 amino acids. Germline CDR1 reads SGHNT; CDR2 reads YENEEA. The full variable domain, with the rest looked up from reference TRBV11-3 and TRBJ2-1, is EAGVVQSPRYKIIEKKQPVAFWCNPISGHNTLYWYLQNLGQGPELLIRYENEEAVDDSQLPKDRFSAERLKGVDSTLKIQPAELGDSAVYLCASSLGVEWYNEQFFGPGTRLTVL.

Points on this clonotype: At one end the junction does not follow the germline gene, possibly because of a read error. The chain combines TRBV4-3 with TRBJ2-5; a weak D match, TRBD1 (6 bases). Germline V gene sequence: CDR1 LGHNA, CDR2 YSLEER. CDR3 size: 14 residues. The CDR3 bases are TGCGTCAGCAGCTCCGGGACATTCCAAGAGACCCAGTACTTC. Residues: CVSSSGTFQETQYF.

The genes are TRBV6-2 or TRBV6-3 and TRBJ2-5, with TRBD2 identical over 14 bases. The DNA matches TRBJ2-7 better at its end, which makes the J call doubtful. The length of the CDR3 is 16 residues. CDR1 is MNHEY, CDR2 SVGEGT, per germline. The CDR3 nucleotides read TGTGCCAGCAGTTACGGGACTAGCGGGAGTCGGTACGAGCAGTACTTC. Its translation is CASSYGTSGSRYEQYF.

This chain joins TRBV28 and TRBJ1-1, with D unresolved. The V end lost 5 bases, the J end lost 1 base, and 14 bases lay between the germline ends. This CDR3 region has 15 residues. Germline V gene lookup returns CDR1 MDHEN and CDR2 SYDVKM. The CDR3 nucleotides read TGTGCCAGCAGTACCACTTATCAGGCGAACACTGAAGCTTTCTTT. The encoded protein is CASSTTYQANTEAFF.

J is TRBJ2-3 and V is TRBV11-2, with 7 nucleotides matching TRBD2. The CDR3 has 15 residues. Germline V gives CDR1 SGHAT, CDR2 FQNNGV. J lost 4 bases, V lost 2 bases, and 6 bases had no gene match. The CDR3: CASSLTGRWPDTQYF. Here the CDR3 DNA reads TGTGCCAGCAGCTTAACCGGGAGGTGGCCAGATACGCAGTATTTT. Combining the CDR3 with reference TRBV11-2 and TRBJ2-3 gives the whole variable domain EAGVAQSPRYKIIEKRQSVAFWCNPISGHATLYWYQQILGQGPKLLIQFQNNGVVDDSQLPKDRFSAERLKGVDSTLKIQPAKLEDSAVYLCASSLTGRWPDTQYFGPGTRLTVL.

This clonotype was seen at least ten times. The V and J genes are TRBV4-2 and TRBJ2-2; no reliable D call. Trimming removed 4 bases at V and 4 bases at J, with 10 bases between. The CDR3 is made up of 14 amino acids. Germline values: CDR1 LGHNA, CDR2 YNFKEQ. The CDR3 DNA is TGTGCCAGCAGCCGAGTCCAAGGCACCGGGGAGCTGTTTTTT. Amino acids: CASSRVQGTGELFF.

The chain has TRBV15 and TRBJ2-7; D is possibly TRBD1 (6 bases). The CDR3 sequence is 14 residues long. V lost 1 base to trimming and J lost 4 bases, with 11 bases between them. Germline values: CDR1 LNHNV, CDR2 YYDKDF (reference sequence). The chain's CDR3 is CATSRGTVPYEQYF. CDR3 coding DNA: TGTGCCACCAGCAGAGGGACAGTCCCTTACGAGCAGTACTTC.

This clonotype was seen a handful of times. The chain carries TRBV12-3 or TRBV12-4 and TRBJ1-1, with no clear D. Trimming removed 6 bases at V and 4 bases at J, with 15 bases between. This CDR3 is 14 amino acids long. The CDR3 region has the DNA TGTGCCAGCAGAAAGGGTGGTAAGGGCACTGAAGCTTTCTTT. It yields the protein CASRKGGKGTEAFF.

CDR3 in DNA: TGTGCCAGCAGCCGGCCCCTAGCGGGAGTATTGGATGAGCAGTACTTC. It specifies CASSRPLAGVLDEQYF. The rearrangement links TRBV28 to TRBJ2-7; TRBD2 agrees at 10 bases. This CDR3 spans 16 amino acids. V lost 6 bases to trimming and J lost 7 bases; unmatched junction nucleotides: 15. The germline V gene has CDR1 MDHEN and CDR2 SYDVKM.

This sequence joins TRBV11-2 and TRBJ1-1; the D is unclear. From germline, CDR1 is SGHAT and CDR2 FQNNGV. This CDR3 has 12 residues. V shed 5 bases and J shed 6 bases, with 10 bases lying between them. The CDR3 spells CASSGGKAEAFF. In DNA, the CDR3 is TGTGCCAGCAGCGGAGGGAAAGCTGAAGCTTTCTTT.

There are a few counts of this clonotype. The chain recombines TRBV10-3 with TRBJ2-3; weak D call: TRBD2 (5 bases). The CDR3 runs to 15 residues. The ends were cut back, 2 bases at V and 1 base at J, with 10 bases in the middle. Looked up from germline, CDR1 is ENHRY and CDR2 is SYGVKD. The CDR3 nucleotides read TGTGCCATCAGTGAGGGGAGCGGCCGCACAGATACGCAGTATTTT. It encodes CAISEGSGRTDTQYF.

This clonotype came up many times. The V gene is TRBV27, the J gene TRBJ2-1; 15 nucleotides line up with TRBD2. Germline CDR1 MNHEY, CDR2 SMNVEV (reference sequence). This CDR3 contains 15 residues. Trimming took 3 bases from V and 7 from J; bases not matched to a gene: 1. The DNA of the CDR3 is TGTGCCAGCAGTTTGGGGACTAGCGGGAGGAATGAGCAGTTCTTC. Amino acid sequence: CASSLGTSGRNEQFF.